Listed below are T cell receptor beta chains from one sample, sequenced in a study of shared clonotypes between healthy human individuals. The table came from immunoSEQ multiplex PCR; TCRdb's copy has only in-frame clones and leaves some out. The sample lists fewer than 1.8 million clones; just under 99% were seen once. Sequencing input: naive CD4+ T cells sorted from blood. These TCRs come from a man aged 25-45 years in good health. The conserved cysteine and the conserved F or W are not part of the CDR3 here. Expanded clones are given a class, and other clones once, few, many or no size at all.

CDR3,V,size,J
ASSLMGAQPQH,TRBV27,.,TRBJ1-5
ASSYGLAGAYEQY,TRBV5-1,.,TRBJ2-7
ASSPSGQYGYT,TRBV6-5,.,TRBJ1-2
ASSLHGGTYEQY,TRBV27,.,TRBJ2-7
ASSLDRGTETQY,TRBV5-1,.,TRBJ2-5
ASSPGPNDYGAGTQY,TRBV18,.,TRBJ2-3
ASSKQGEKGNGELF,TRBV5-1,.,TRBJ2-2
ASNLQGTEEKLF,TRBV7-8,.,TRBJ1-4
ASSPPVTASEAF,TRBV18,.,TRBJ1-1
ASSQDWATYEQY,TRBV4-3,.,TRBJ2-7
ASRGVGPHQPQH,TRBV19,.,TRBJ1-5
ASSLGAGQGLNRYT,TRBV19,once,TRBJ1-2
ATSRGDGTYEQY,TRBV15,once,TRBJ2-7
ASSLLGRIPYSGELF,TRBV7-9,once,TRBJ2-2
ASSVSFSGSWDEQY,TRBV5-1,.,TRBJ2-7
ASSFRGASGRALSSYNEQF,TRBV5-1,.,TRBJ2-1
ASRPRGTPYYNEQF,TRBV19,.,TRBJ2-1
ASSIVASTDTQY,TRBV19,.,TRBJ2-3
ASSLAKPGDEQY,TRBV5-1,.,TRBJ2-7
ASSFHGRANTEAF,TRBV7-9,.,TRBJ1-1
ASRTGTAGNTIY,TRBV6-5,.,TRBJ1-3
ASSEGAGKNGYT,TRBV18,.,TRBJ1-2
ASSLAGPKLATQY,TRBV5-1,.,TRBJ2-5
ASSELTDGYT,TRBV6-1,.,TRBJ1-2